The 7 T cell receptor beta chains given below trace back to one sample, sequenced in a study of OX40 agonist ivuxolimab in advanced cancers. The data were produced by immunoSEQ multiplex PCR, yet TCRdb's version contains in-frame clones alone and is incomplete. The data contain around 80,000 clones, approximately 92% of them seen just once; the ten biggest clones take up approximately 8.6%. The specimen comprised CD4+ or CD8+ T cells sorted from blood, sampled in a trial of the OX40 agonist ivuxolimab. The origin of the receptors is an adult with an advanced solid tumor such as melanoma, head and neck, liver or kidney cancer.

This sequence joins TRBV2 and TRBJ1-1, with 7 bases that match TRBD1. This CDR3 contains 16 residues. Trimming took 4 bases from V and 5 from J; bases not matched to a gene: 13. Germline CDR1 and CDR2: SNHLY and FYNNEI. As DNA, the CDR3 is TGTGCCAGCAGTGGATCTTTTACAGGGGTAAGGACTGAAGCTTTCTTT. Amino acids: CASSGSFTGVRTEAFF.

The V gene is TRBV7-9, the J gene TRBJ2-3, with D possibly being TRBD2 (5 bases). The V gene lost 7 bases and the J gene lost 4 bases, with 18 bases spanning the gap. CDR1 is SEHNR, CDR2 FQNEAQ, per germline (reference sequence). CDR3 length: 15 amino acids. CDR3 loop: CASIWELAGADTQYF. DNA for the CDR3: TGTGCCAGCATTTGGGAGTTGGCAGGAGCAGATACGCAGTATTTT.

The genes are TRBV15 and TRBJ1-1, with D possibly being TRBD1 (6 bases). V lost 0 bases and J lost 0, with 8 bases in between. Per germline, CDR1 LNHNV and CDR2 YYDKDF (reference sequence). The CDR3 covers 15 residues. In DNA, the CDR3 is TGTGCCACCAGCAGAGACAGGGGTTTGAACACTGAAGCTTTCTTT. It yields the protein CATSRDRGLNTEAFF.

This chain links TRBV6-5 with TRBJ1-5; D may be TRBD1 (5 bases). The germline V and J ends were trimmed by 2 bases and 4 bases, with 9 bases remaining between them. The CDR3 spans 14 residues. CDR1 and CDR2 from the germline V gene are MNHEY and SVGAGI. The CDR3: CASSYKAGNQPQHF. The CDR3 region has the DNA TGTGCCAGCAGTTACAAGGCAGGGAATCAGCCCCAGCATTTT.

This clone was seen only a few times. V and J are TRBV7-6 and TRBJ2-7, with D possibly being TRBD1 or TRBD2 (6 bases each). Germline CDR1 and CDR2: SGHVS and FNYEAQ. This CDR3 is 13 amino acids long. The germline V and J ends were trimmed by 2 bases and 6 bases, with 11 bases remaining between them. The CDR3 region has the DNA TGTGCCAGCAGCTTATCTCCGGGGGCCGAGCAGTACTTC. Translation: CASSLSPGAEQYF.

The V gene is TRBV5-8, the J gene TRBJ1-3; no definite D call. The CDR3 runs 15 residues. Trimming cost V 2 bases and J 0 bases, with 9 bases left between them. The germline gives CDR1 SGHTS, CDR2 YDEGEE. The chain's CDR3 is CASSFGRHSGNTIYF. The CDR3 bases are TGTGCCAGCAGCTTCGGCAGGCACTCTGGAAACACCATATATTTT.

This chain joins TRBV10-3 and TRBJ2-3; 12 bases are a match to TRBD1. This CDR3 is built from 15 residues. The junction had 6 bases not matched to a gene; V was cut back by 4 bases and J by 7 bases. CDR1 ENHRY and CDR2 SYGVKD come from the germline V gene. This CDR3 is CAISATGQGANTQYF. CDR3 nucleotides: TGTGCCATCAGTGCCACGGGACAGGGGGCAAATACGCAGTATTTT.